The 4 T cell receptor beta chains given below trace back to one sample, sequenced in a study of CD8 T cells in Susac syndrome. Reverse transcription used about 0.45 to 1 ug RNA and random hexamers. TCRdb itself ran the immunoSEQ multiplex PCR reads through MiXCR, one entry per CDR3 protein. The profile shows 200,000 or so distinct CDR3 sequences, about 95% of them singletons. The sample was CD4+ T cells from PBMCs. These TCRs come from a human donor with multiple sclerosis.

This clonotype was seen only once. This chain joins TRBV20-1 and TRBJ2-1; no firm D call. From germline, CDR1 is DFQATT and CDR2 SNEGSKA (reference sequence). V lost 1 base to trimming and J lost 5 bases, with 6 bases between them. The CDR3 runs to 12 residues. The CDR3 DNA sequence: TGCAGTGCTAGAGTCGGCAACAATGAGCAGTTCTTC. As protein: CSARVGNNEQFF.

J is TRBJ2-5 and V is TRBV18; no reliable D call. Trimming shortened V by 2 bases and J by 4 bases, and 8 bases separated the two germline ends. The CDR3 is 13 residues long. Germline values: CDR1 KGHSH, CDR2 LQKENI. CDR3: CASSPGVGETQYF. CDR3 coding DNA: TGTGCCAGCTCACCAGGGGTTGGAGAGACCCAGTACTTC.

V is TRBV7-8 and J is TRBJ1-2, with D perhaps matching TRBD1 (5 bases). The length of the CDR3 is 13 residues. Trimming removed 3 bases at V and 3 bases at J, with 8 bases between. Per germline, CDR1 SGHVS and CDR2 FQNEAQ. The CDR3 region is CASSFGTDYGYTF. The CDR3 DNA is TGTGCCAGCAGCTTCGGGACGGACTATGGCTACACCTTC.

The chain combines TRBV23-1 with TRBJ2-3; TRBD2 agrees at 7 bases. TRBV23-1 is an ORF for which the function is uncertain. Trimming at V came to 3 bases and at J to 4 bases, leaving 7 bases not matched to a gene. The CDR3 covers 15 residues. CDR3 protein: CASSHWRESSDTQYF. The CDR3 coding sequence is TGCGCCAGCAGTCATTGGCGGGAGAGTTCAGATACGCAGTATTTT.